This passage covers 24 T cell receptor beta chains from one sample sequenced in a study of Ad26.COV2.S vaccination and SARS-CoV-2 variants. Libraries were prepared by immunoSEQ multiplex PCR; TCRdb keeps only in-frame clonotypes and omits some of them. This sample has approximately 340,000 clones, with just over 90% found just once. The source was peripheral blood, collected after recovery from COVID-19. These TCRs come from a human donor who had recovered from COVID-19.

This sequence joins TRBV6-5 and TRBJ1-1; the D gene is possibly TRBD1 (5 bases). The CDR3 has 12 amino acids. Trimming removed 6 bases from V and 5 bases from J, with 10 bases in between. Germline CDR1 and CDR2: MNHEY and SVGAGI. The CDR3 is CASRTGGTEAFF. The CDR3, as DNA: TGTGCCAGCAGAACGGGGGGGACTGAAGCTTTCTTT.

The chain is built from TRBV4-3 and TRBJ1-2; 10 bases align to TRBD1. Germline assignment: CDR1 LGHNA and CDR2 YSLEER. The CDR3 has 15 residues. V shed 3 bases, J shed 6 bases, and the junction held 7 bases outside the gene matches. CDR3 nucleotides: TGCGCCAGCAGCCACCCGGGACAGGGGAAGGATGGCTACACCTTC. This gives the protein CASSHPGQGKDGYTF.

V and J are TRBV9 and TRBJ1-1; no clear D gene. The CDR3 covers 16 residues. The V end lost 1 base, the J end lost 4 bases, and 17 bases lay between the germline ends. In germline, CDR1 is SGDLS, CDR2 YYNGEE. CDR3 region: CASSVSMLGLGTEAFF. CDR3 coding DNA: TGTGCCAGCAGCGTATCAATGTTGGGCTTGGGCACTGAAGCTTTCTTT.

The rearrangement links TRBV2 to TRBJ1-6; maybe TRBD1 (6 bases). Germline loops: CDR1 SNHLY, CDR2 FYNNEI. The V gene lost 6 bases and the J gene lost 7 bases, with 7 bases spanning the gap. The CDR3 is 12 amino acids. CDR3 amino acids: CASSQGNSPLHF. DNA for the CDR3: TGTGCCAGCAGCCAGGGGAATTCACCCCTCCACTTT.

The rearrangement joins TRBV7-6 to TRBJ2-7; 8 positions agree with TRBD1. The CDR3 has 15 amino acids. Germline V gene lookup returns CDR1 SGHVS and CDR2 FNYEAQ. The V and J ends lost 4 bases and 2 bases, in that order; junction bases with no gene match: 7. In nucleotides, the CDR3 is TGTGCCAGCAGCTCCCGGGACAGGAGGCCCTACGAGCAGTACTTC. This gives the protein CASSSRDRRPYEQYF. Full variable domain (rest looked up from reference TRBV7-6 and TRBJ2-7): GAGVSQSPRYKVTKRGQDVALRCDPISGHVSLYWYRQALGQGPEFLTYFNYEAQQDKSGLPNDRFSAERPEGSISTLTIQRTEQRDSAMYRCASSSRDRRPYEQYFGPGTRLTVT.

This chain joins TRBV3-1 (or the pseudogene TRBV3-2) and TRBJ2-3, with TRBD2 matching 10 bases. The V and J ends lost 2 bases and 1 base, in that order; junction bases with no gene match: 3. Germline V gene sequence: CDR1 LGHDT, CDR2 YNNKEL (reference sequence). This CDR3 is built from 16 residues. The CDR3 sequence: CASSQLLAGGTDTQYF. For the CDR3, the DNA is TGTGCCAGCAGCCAACTCCTAGCGGGGGGCACAGATACGCAGTATTTT.

This clone was picked up one time. The chain employs TRBV29-1 and TRBJ2-6; the D gene is possibly TRBD1 (6 bases). The CDR3 has 18 residues. CDR1 is SQVTM and CDR2 is ANQGSEA in the germline V gene. V was trimmed by 7 bases and J by 0 bases, leaving 22 bases between them. CDR3: CSASWGHSKSSGANVLTF. DNA for the CDR3: TGCAGCGCCTCCTGGGGACACTCGAAGAGCTCTGGGGCCAACGTCCTGACTTTC.

The chain's CDR3 is CKGDTEAFF. The CDR3, as DNA: TGCAAAGGGGACACTGAAGCTTTCTTT. The chain joins TRBV29-1 to TRBJ1-1, with D perhaps TRBD1 (5 bases). This CDR3 spans 9 amino acids. Looked up from germline, CDR1 is SQVTM and CDR2 is ANQGSEA.

The rearrangement joins TRBV4-3 to TRBJ1-1; possibly TRBD1 for D (5 bases). The germline V gene has CDR1 LGHNA and CDR2 YSLEER. This CDR3 is built from 17 residues. V lost 4 bases, J lost 6 bases, and 24 bases lay in between. The CDR3 coding sequence is TGCGCCAGCAGCCCACGTACACAGGACATGCTAGGCGCTGAAGCTTTCTTT. Protein: CASSPRTQDMLGAEAFF.

As regards this clone: Other DNA sequences in this specimen translate into the identical CDR3. This rearrangement joins TRBV12-3 or TRBV12-4 to TRBJ1-1; a possible D gene is TRBD1 (5 bases). Trimming cost V 6 bases and J 2 bases, with 10 bases left between them. This CDR3 has 13 amino acids. The DNA for the CDR3 is TGTGCCAGCAGCCTGGGACCAAACACTGAAGCTTTCTTT. Translation gives CASSLGPNTEAFF.

The chain joins TRBV7-2 to TRBJ2-1, with D unclear. The V gene lost 1 base and the J gene lost 8 bases, with 18 bases spanning the gap. Germline V gives CDR1 SGHTA, CDR2 FQGNSA. The CDR3 sequence is 16 residues long. The CDR3 sequence: CASSLGYPEAGYEQFF. As DNA, the CDR3 is TGTGCCAGCAGCTTAGGGTACCCAGAGGCAGGCTATGAGCAGTTCTTC.

This chain connects TRBV21-1 to TRBJ1-6; TRBD1 is taken as the D call from the table, unchecked against the DNA. TRBV21-1 counts as a pseudogene. This CDR3 has 16 amino acids. CDR3 coding DNA: TGTGCCAGCAGCAAAGCGGCTGACAGTCATAATTCACCCCTCCACTTT. Its protein is CASSKAADSHNSPLHF.

The chain links TRBV27 to TRBJ2-3, with D unclear. This CDR3 spans 13 amino acids. Trimming took 8 bases from V and 5 from J, leaving 14 bases between them. Germline V gene lookup returns CDR1 MNHEY and CDR2 SMNVEV (reference sequence). CDR3 sequence: CASSPGRLDTQYF. The CDR3 DNA follows: TGTGCCAGCTCCCCCGGGCGCCTAGATACGCAGTATTTT.

V gene TRBV18 combines with J gene TRBJ1-2; D gene ambiguous. V shed 3 bases and J shed 2 bases, with 10 bases lying between them. CDR3 length: 14 amino acids. Germline V gives CDR1 KGHSH, CDR2 LQKENI. DNA for the CDR3: TGTGCCAGCTCACCCTTGGAGCCCAACTATGGCTACACCTTC. This codes for CASSPLEPNYGYTF.

The chain links TRBV3-1 (or the pseudogene TRBV3-2) to TRBJ2-7; TRBD2 agrees at 11 bases. Losses at the gene ends were 4 bases for V and 3 bases for J; bases not matched to a gene: 5. The germline gives CDR1 LGHDT, CDR2 YNNKEL (reference sequence). The CDR3 is 15 amino acids. CDR3: CASSPLAGGNYEQYF. CDR3 sequence (DNA): TGTGCCAGCAGCCCCTTAGCGGGGGGGAACTACGAGCAGTACTTC.

This chain connects TRBV20-1 to TRBJ1-6; D uncertain. Germline CDR1 is DFQATT and CDR2 is SNEGSKA (reference sequence). V lost 3 bases, J lost 0 bases, and 9 bases lay in between. The CDR3 is 15 amino acids. The CDR3 sequence is CSASDGSSYNSPLHF. The CDR3 coding sequence is TGCAGTGCTAGTGATGGGAGCTCCTATAATTCACCCCTCCACTTT.

The V and J genes are TRBV5-1 and TRBJ2-5; 11 bases are a match to TRBD2. Germline V lookup: CDR1 SGHRS, CDR2 YFSETQ. This CDR3 is built from 17 residues. Trimming took 4 bases from V and 1 from J; bases not matched to a gene: 9. The CDR3 DNA reads TGCGCCAGCAGCCCGTTACTAGCGGGGGACCTCCAAGAGACCCAGTACTTC. Encoded protein: CASSPLLAGDLQETQYF.

The chain carries TRBV27 and TRBJ1-2; 10 nucleotides line up with TRBD1. Germline CDR1 and CDR2: MNHEY and SMNVEV (reference sequence). The CDR3 is 13 amino acids. V was clipped by 5 bases and J by 8 bases; unmatched bases: 5. The CDR3 here is CASSPGQGSGYTF. The CDR3 DNA reads as TGTGCCAGCAGTCCGGGACAGGGGAGCGGCTACACCTTC.

The J gene is TRBJ1-3, the V gene TRBV11-2, with 8 bases fitting TRBD1. Germline CDR1 and CDR2: SGHAT and FQNNGV. V lost 3 bases, J lost 4 bases, and 2 bases stayed unmatched. This CDR3 comprises 14 residues. Here the CDR3 reads CASSFQGAGNTIYF. The CDR3 region has the DNA TGTGCCAGCAGCTTCCAGGGGGCAGGAAACACCATATATTTT.

The chain uses TRBV4-1 and TRBJ2-5; 7 nucleotides agree with TRBD1. From germline, CDR1 is MGHRA and CDR2 YSYEKL. This CDR3 has 18 amino acids. Trimming took 0 bases from V and 3 from J; bases not matched to a gene: 13. This CDR3 is CASSQDWGQYTPKETQYF. CDR3 DNA: TGCGCCAGCAGCCAAGATTGGGGACAGTACACTCCCAAAGAGACCCAGTACTTC.

A single count supports this clone. V gene TRBV5-1 combines with J gene TRBJ2-7; D remains ambiguous. Germline assignment: CDR1 SGHRS and CDR2 YFSETQ. The V and J ends lost 0 bases and 5 bases respectively, with 9 bases between them. The CDR3 runs 13 residues. The CDR3 is CASSLVHPNEQYF. As DNA, the CDR3 is TGCGCCAGCAGCTTGGTACATCCGAACGAGCAGTACTTC.

The J gene is TRBJ1-1, the V gene TRBV5-1, with TRBD1 matching over 7 bases. The germline CDR1 and CDR2 sequences are SGHRS and YFSETQ. The V and J ends lost 4 bases and 4 bases, in that order; junction bases with no gene match: 4. This CDR3 contains 13 residues. CDR3 region: CASSRTGVTEAFF. CDR3 bases: TGCGCCAGCAGCCGAACAGGGGTCACTGAAGCTTTCTTT.

The chain carries TRBV12-5 and TRBJ1-4; D gene unclear. V was clipped by 7 bases and J by 6 bases, with 15 bases between them. The CDR3 is made up of 14 amino acids. Germline CDR1 is LGHNT and CDR2 is FRNRAP. In DNA form, the CDR3 reads TGTGCTAGTGCCTCGGGTCAGAAGGATGAAAAACTGTTTTTT. This gives the protein CASASGQKDEKLFF.

Concerning this clone itself: This CDR3 is also generated by other DNA sequences in the sample. V gene TRBV5-1 combines with J gene TRBJ2-3, with TRBD1 matching 7 bases. The CDR3 sequence is 15 residues long. Germline CDR1 is SGHRS and CDR2 is YFSETQ. V lost 2 bases, J lost 2 bases, and 5 bases stayed unmatched. In DNA, the CDR3 is TGCGCCAGCAGCTTAGGACAGGCTTTCACAGATACGCAGTATTTT. Protein: CASSLGQAFTDTQYF. Variable domain in full (rest from reference TRBV5-1 and TRBJ2-3): KAGVTQTPRYLIKTRGQQVTLSCSPISGHRSVSWYQQTPGQGLQFLFEYFSETQRNKGNFPGRFSGRQFSNSRSEMNVSTLELGDSALYLCASSLGQAFTDTQYFGPGTRLTVL.